This entry lists 32 T cell receptor beta chains sequenced from one sample in a study of T cell repertoires in cytomegalovirus infection. TCRdb recomputed calls from the reads with MiXCR, one row per CDR3 protein. Among 900,000 to 950,000 distinct CDR3 sequences listed, about 33% were seen once. For these receptors, no antigen is known. The sample consisted of cultured CD8+ T cells from PBMCs, taken from culture after CMV antigen stimulation. The receptors derive from a human donor in good health (CMV status not recorded). Some clones in this sample may be carry-over from other donors' samples.

This clonotype was recorded a few times. The J gene is TRBJ2-1, the V gene TRBV6-5; TRBD2 matches at 9 bases. V gave up 6 bases and J gave up 7 bases; unmatched junction bases: 7. The CDR3 sequence is 14 residues long. Germline CDR1 reads MNHEY; CDR2 reads SVGAGI. CDR3 in amino acids: CASSRVAGVNEQFF. The CDR3 DNA reads TGTGCCAGCAGCCGAGTAGCGGGGGTAAATGAGCAGTTCTTC.

Ten or more counts support this clonotype. V usage is TRBV7-9 and J usage is TRBJ1-5; 7 bases are shared with TRBD1. Germline V gene sequence: CDR1 SEHNR, CDR2 FQNEAQ (reference sequence). The CDR3 length is 14 residues. V was clipped by 5 bases and J by 3 bases; unmatched bases: 4. The CDR3 sequence: CASSRTGLNQPQHF. For the CDR3, the DNA is TGTGCCAGCAGCAGGACAGGCCTCAATCAGCCCCAGCATTTT.

This rearrangement joins TRBV15 to TRBJ1-3; tentatively, D is TRBD1 (6 bases). Germline V CDR1 and CDR2: LNHNV, YYDKDF (reference sequence). This CDR3 contains 15 residues. Trimming cost V 3 bases and J 8 bases, with 17 bases left between them. CDR3 bases: TGTGCCACCAGCAGCCGGACAGTGCTGGTGGACACCATATATTTT. It translates to CATSSRTVLVDTIYF.

The rearrangement joins TRBV28 to TRBJ1-2; 9 nucleotides agree with TRBD1. In germline, CDR1 is MDHEN, CDR2 SYDVKM. The length of the CDR3 is 14 residues. The ends lost 4 bases at V and 4 bases at J; junction bases unmatched: 4. In DNA, the CDR3 is TGTGCCAGCAGTTACGGACAGGGGTTCTATGGCTACACCTTC. Its translation: CASSYGQGFYGYTF.

The J gene is TRBJ1-2, the V gene TRBV7-8; no reliable D call. CDR3 length equals 14 residues. V gave up 4 bases and J gave up 4 bases, with 13 bases separating them. Germline CDR1 and CDR2: SGHVS and FQNEAQ. CDR3 DNA: TGTGCCAGCAGCTCACATTCTACCCTCTATGGCTACACCTTC. Its translation is CASSSHSTLYGYTF.

This sequence joins TRBV7-6 and TRBJ1-2; D is possibly TRBD1 (5 bases). There are 11 residues in the CDR3. Per germline, CDR1 SGHVS and CDR2 FNYEAQ. With 8 bases removed from V and 3 bases from J, the gap between germline ends came to 7 bases. The CDR3 loop reads CASGDYYGYTF. The CDR3 DNA sequence: TGTGCCAGCGGGGACTACTATGGCTACACCTTC.

The genes are TRBV6-1 and TRBJ2-5; the D gene is possibly TRBD1 (5 bases). This CDR3 region has 13 residues. Germline V gene lookup returns CDR1 MNHNS and CDR2 SASEGT. V dropped 8 bases and J dropped 5 bases, with 15 bases sitting between them. This CDR3 reads CASEGHRPETQYF. In DNA form, the CDR3 reads TGTGCCAGCGAAGGACATCGCCCGGAGACCCAGTACTTC.

The rearrangement links TRBV5-4 to TRBJ1-1, with D hard to call. Trimming pared 4 bases from V and 1 base from J, leaving 8 bases between. This CDR3 contains 13 residues. In germline, CDR1 is SGHNT, CDR2 YYREEE (reference sequence). The CDR3 DNA follows: TGTGCCAGCAGCCAGGACCAGAACACTGAAGCTTTCTTT. Translation gives CASSQDQNTEAFF.

J is TRBJ2-1 and V is TRBV10-3; 13 bases map to TRBD2. CDR3 length equals 14 residues. V lost 5 bases, J lost 10 bases, and 5 bases stayed unmatched. In germline, CDR1 is ENHRY, CDR2 SYGVKD. CDR3 loop: CAISSGTSGEEQFF. DNA for the CDR3: TGTGCCATCAGTTCCGGGACTAGCGGGGAGGAGCAGTTCTTC.

This clonotype was detected ten times or more. The chain employs TRBV7-2 and TRBJ2-3; D not certain. The germline gives CDR1 SGHTA, CDR2 FQGNSA. The V end was cut by 6 bases, the J end by 0 bases, with 19 bases between. The CDR3 loop spans 17 amino acids. The chain's CDR3 is CASRPLVRRSSTDTQYF. CDR3 nucleotides: TGTGCCAGCAGGCCGCTTGTCAGGCGGAGTAGCACAGATACGCAGTATTTT.

Concerning this clonotype itself: With a much larger clone just one base away, this may be a read error. V and J are TRBV7-8 and TRBJ2-5, with 10 bases identical to TRBD2. Germline values: CDR1 SGHVS, CDR2 FQNEAQ. The CDR3 length is 15 residues. The CDR3 DNA reads TGTACCAGCAGCATTAGCGGGGGGATCCAAGAGACCCAGTACTTC. Translating gives CTSSISGGIQETQYF.

This clonotype was found a few times. The chain joins TRBV20-1 to TRBJ2-5, with 8 bases lining up with TRBD1. The CDR3 is 13 amino acids. Looked up from germline, CDR1 is DFQATT and CDR2 is SNEGSKA (reference sequence). V dropped 3 bases and J dropped 7; count of bases not matched to a gene: 7. The CDR3 nucleotides read TGCAGTGCTAGGACAGGGGCGAATGTGACCCAGTACTTC. Amino acid sequence: CSARTGANVTQYF.

The chain carries TRBV27 and TRBJ2-4, with 11 bases matching TRBD2. Germline loops: CDR1 MNHEY, CDR2 SMNVEV (reference sequence). The CDR3 covers 14 residues. Trimming took 5 bases from V and 13 from J; bases not matched to a gene: 10. CDR3 sequence (DNA): TGTGCCAGCAGTCCTCCGGGACTAGCGGCCTCACAGTACTTC. Its translation is CASSPPGLAASQYF.

The chain recombines TRBV6-2 or TRBV6-3 with TRBJ2-1, with D perhaps matching TRBD1 (5 bases). There are 15 residues in the CDR3. Germline CDR1 reads MNHEY; CDR2 reads SVGEGT. Trimming took 2 bases from V and 3 from J, leaving 11 bases between them. CDR3 sequence (DNA): TGTGCCAGCAGTTACGAGGACACCAGCTACAATGAGCAGTTCTTC. It translates to CASSYEDTSYNEQFF.

The table lists this clonotype with a few counts. V and J are TRBV27 and TRBJ2-3; D tentatively fits TRBD1 or TRBD2 (6 bases each). V was pared by 6 bases and J by 0 bases, with 13 bases between. CDR1 MNHEY and CDR2 SMNVEV come from the germline V gene (reference sequence). This CDR3 region has 15 residues. CDR3 sequence reads: CASSLPGASTDTQYF. CDR3 sequence (DNA): TGTGCCAGCAGCCTCCCGGGGGCCAGCACAGATACGCAGTATTTT.

This clonotype was seen ten or more times. This rearrangement joins TRBV20-1 to TRBJ2-1, with 7 bases that match TRBD2. Germline V lookup: CDR1 DFQATT, CDR2 SNEGSKA (reference sequence). V shed 1 base, J shed 5 bases, and the junction held 11 bases outside the gene matches. The CDR3 has 16 residues. DNA of the CDR3: TGCAGTGCTAGAGTCTCGGGAGAGCGGGGCCACAATGAGCAGTTCTTC. Residues: CSARVSGERGHNEQFF.

This clonotype has just a few counts. The chain uses TRBV6-5 and TRBJ2-2; D remains ambiguous. Germline V lookup: CDR1 MNHEY, CDR2 SVGAGI. Trimming cost V 0 bases and J 7 bases, with 18 bases left between them. This CDR3 has 17 residues. The chain's CDR3 is CASSYSRIVYGGGELFF. The CDR3 DNA is TGTGCCAGCAGTTACTCGAGGATAGTATACGGCGGCGGGGAGCTGTTTTTT.

This clonotype was observed a few times. This sequence joins TRBV6-5 and TRBJ2-5, with 12 bases lining up with TRBD2. The CDR3 runs to 15 residues. Germline V gives CDR1 MNHEY, CDR2 SVGAGI. Trimming took 6 bases from V and 2 from J; bases not matched to a gene: 4. The CDR3 region has the DNA TGTGCCAGCAGGCCCCTAGCGGGGGGGCAAGAGACCCAGTACTTC. Translating gives CASRPLAGGQETQYF.

CDR3 region: CASSLDPGLMVRTDTQYF. For the CDR3, the DNA is TGTGCCAGCAGCTTGGACCCGGGCCTTATGGTCCGCACAGATACGCAGTATTTT. This chain uses TRBV5-4 with TRBJ2-3, with D uncertain. The CDR3 has 18 amino acids. V lost 0 bases and J lost 1, with 18 bases in between. The germline gives CDR1 SGHNT, CDR2 YYREEE (reference sequence).

The CDR3 DNA sequence: TGTGCCAGCAGCTTTGGGGACAGGGGTTTGGGCGAGCAGTACGTC. Translation gives CASSFGDRGLGEQYV. The V and J genes are TRBV28 and TRBJ2-7, with 10 bases lining up with TRBD1. Germline values: CDR1 MDHEN, CDR2 SYDVKM. The CDR3 length is 15 residues. V was clipped by 6 bases and J by 6 bases; unmatched bases: 11.

This clonotype was observed a handful of times. The chain couples TRBV10-3 to TRBJ1-2; 8 bases map to TRBD1. The CDR3 sequence is 12 residues long. The germline V gene encodes CDR1 ENHRY and CDR2 SYGVKD. V gave up 10 bases and J gave up 6 bases; unmatched junction bases: 7. CDR3 sequence reads: CATADRVNGYTF. CDR3 in DNA: TGTGCCACCGCGGACAGGGTAAATGGCTACACCTTC.

CDR3 bases: TGTGCCTCGGGGGCGGGAGAGAACACTGAAGCTTTCTTT. The encoded protein is CASGAGENTEAFF. V gene TRBV7-6 combines with J gene TRBJ1-1; maybe TRBD1 (6 bases). Germline V lookup: CDR1 SGHVS, CDR2 FNYEAQ. Trimming left V 11 bases short and J 1 base short, with 14 bases between. The CDR3 contains 13 residues.

This clonotype was counted only a few times. The chain recombines TRBV6-5 with TRBJ1-2; tentative D call: TRBD1 (5 bases). The CDR3 length is 16 residues. Trimming cost V 0 bases and J 6 bases, with 17 bases left between them. CDR1 is MNHEY, CDR2 SVGAGI, per germline. The DNA for the CDR3 is TGTGCCAGCAGTTACTCAGGGGCAGGCCACCGGGATGGCTACACCTTC. Residues: CASSYSGAGHRDGYTF.

This rearrangement joins TRBV29-1 to TRBJ1-1; D remains ambiguous. Germline lookup yields CDR1 SQVTM and CDR2 ANQGSEA. V lost 8 bases to trimming and J lost 0 bases, with 10 bases between them. There are 12 residues in the CDR3. The CDR3 coding sequence is TGCAGCTCCCGACGGATGAACACTGAAGCTTTCTTT. This sequence encodes CSSRRMNTEAFF.

This chain uses TRBV20-1 with TRBJ1-1, with TRBD1 matching over 7 bases. In germline, CDR1 is DFQATT, CDR2 SNEGSKA (reference sequence). J was trimmed by 5 bases and V by 5 bases; bases with no gene match: 11. The CDR3 covers 14 residues. The CDR3 nucleotides are TGCAGTGCTGATTCCCCGACAGGGAGGACTGAAGCTTTCTTT. Protein product: CSADSPTGRTEAFF.

The rearrangement uses TRBV19 and TRBJ1-2; TRBD1 might be the D (5 bases). The CDR3 is 13 residues long. Germline assignment: CDR1 LNHDA and CDR2 SQIVND (reference sequence). The V end lost 11 bases, the J end lost 3 bases, and 16 bases lay between the germline ends. The CDR3 bases are TGTGCCGTTATAAGGGGTTTCGACTATGGCTACACCTTC. Encoded protein: CAVIRGFDYGYTF.

The chain has TRBV2 and TRBJ1-5; D ambiguous. V lost 3 bases, J lost 3 bases, and 9 bases lay in between. Germline assignment: CDR1 SNHLY and CDR2 FYNNEI. The CDR3 is made up of 14 amino acids. The CDR3 DNA is TGTGCCAGCAGTGATGGAAAGGTCAATCAGCCCCAGCATTTT. Encoded protein: CASSDGKVNQPQHF.

This clonotype has at least ten counts. This chain uses TRBV12-3 or TRBV12-4 with TRBJ2-1; no clear D gene. V shed 2 bases and J shed 9 bases, with 11 bases lying between them. The CDR3 is 13 residues long. The CDR3 here is CASSLMGAREQFF. As DNA, the CDR3 is TGTGCCAGCAGTTTAATGGGCGCGCGTGAGCAGTTCTTC.

The CDR3 DNA sequence: TGTGCCAGCGGCTCAGGGGGGGCCTACGAGCAGTACTTC. It translates to CASGSGGAYEQYF. The V and J genes are TRBV27 and TRBJ2-7; possibly TRBD1 or TRBD2 for D (7 bases each). CDR1 is MNHEY and CDR2 is SMNVEV in the germline V gene (reference sequence). The length of the CDR3 is 13 residues. Trimming pared 8 bases from V and 2 bases from J, leaving 13 bases between.

This chain links TRBV4-3 with TRBJ2-2; no definite D call. The germline V gene has CDR1 LGHNA and CDR2 YSLEER. V was clipped by 4 bases and J by 1 base, with 10 bases between them. The CDR3 consists of 15 residues. CDR3 in DNA: TGCGCCAGCAGCCCAGCCCACAGGAACACCGGGGAGCTGTTTTTT. Translated, it gives CASSPAHRNTGELFF.

This clonotype was found many times. The CDR3 coding sequence is TGTGCCAGCAGCTTAGGATTAGCGGGTAAAGAGACCCAGTACTTC. Amino acids: CASSLGLAGKETQYF. This chain joins TRBV11-3 and TRBJ2-5; 7 bases align to TRBD2. The CDR3 is 15 amino acids. V shed 1 base, J shed 3 bases, and the junction held 5 bases outside the gene matches. Germline CDR1 and CDR2: SGHNT and YENEEA.

J is TRBJ2-3 and V is TRBV7-6; D unresolved. Trimming took 0 bases from V and 4 from J, leaving 14 bases between them. Per the germline V gene, CDR1 is SGHVS and CDR2 is FNYEAQ. CDR3 length equals 16 residues. CDR3 in amino acids: CASSLAQRVLADTQYF. CDR3 bases: TGTGCCAGCAGCTTAGCGCAACGGGTTTTGGCAGATACGCAGTATTTT.